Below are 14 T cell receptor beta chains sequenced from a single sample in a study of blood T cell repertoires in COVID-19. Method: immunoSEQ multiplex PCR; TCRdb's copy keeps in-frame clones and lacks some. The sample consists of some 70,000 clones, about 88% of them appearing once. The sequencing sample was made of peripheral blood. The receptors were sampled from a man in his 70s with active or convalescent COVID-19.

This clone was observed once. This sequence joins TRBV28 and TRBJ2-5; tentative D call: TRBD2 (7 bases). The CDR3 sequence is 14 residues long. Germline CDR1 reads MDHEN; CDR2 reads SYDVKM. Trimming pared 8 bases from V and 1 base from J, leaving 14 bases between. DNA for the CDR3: TGTGCCAGCGGGAGGGGGGATGGCCAAGAGACCCAGTACTTC. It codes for CASGRGDGQETQYF.

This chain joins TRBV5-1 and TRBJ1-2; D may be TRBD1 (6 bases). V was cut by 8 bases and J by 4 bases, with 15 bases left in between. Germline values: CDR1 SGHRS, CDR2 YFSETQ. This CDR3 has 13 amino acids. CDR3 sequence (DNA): TGCGCCAGTACCACAGGGATAAGCTATGGCTACACCTTC. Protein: CASTTGISYGYTF.

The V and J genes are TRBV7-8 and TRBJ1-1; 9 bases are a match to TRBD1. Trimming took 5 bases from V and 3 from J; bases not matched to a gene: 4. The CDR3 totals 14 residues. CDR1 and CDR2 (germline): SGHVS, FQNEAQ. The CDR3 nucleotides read TGTGCCAGCAGCGCAGACAGGGGGGACACTGAAGCTTTCTTT. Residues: CASSADRGDTEAFF. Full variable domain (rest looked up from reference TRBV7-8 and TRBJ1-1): GAGVSQSPRYKVAKRGQDVALRCDPISGHVSLFWYQQALGQGPEFLTYFQNEAQLDKSGLPSDRFFAERPEGSVSTLKIQRTQQEDSAVYLCASSADRGDTEAFFGQGTRLTVV.

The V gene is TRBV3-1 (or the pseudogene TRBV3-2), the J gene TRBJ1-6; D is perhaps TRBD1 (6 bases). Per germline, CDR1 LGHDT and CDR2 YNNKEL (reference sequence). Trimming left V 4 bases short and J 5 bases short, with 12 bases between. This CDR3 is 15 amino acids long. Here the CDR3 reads CASSRTGFNNSPLHF. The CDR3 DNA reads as TGTGCCAGCAGCCGAACAGGGTTTAATAATTCACCCCTCCACTTT.

CDR3 sequence: CASSQDVRSSYNSPLHF. The CDR3 bases are TGTGCCAGCAGCCAAGATGTCCGGAGCTCCTATAATTCACCCCTCCACTTT. The chain links TRBV4-2 to TRBJ1-6; D not resolved. This CDR3 contains 17 residues. Germline CDR1 LGHNA, CDR2 YNFKEQ. Deletions cut 0 bases from V and 0 bases from J, with 9 bases between.

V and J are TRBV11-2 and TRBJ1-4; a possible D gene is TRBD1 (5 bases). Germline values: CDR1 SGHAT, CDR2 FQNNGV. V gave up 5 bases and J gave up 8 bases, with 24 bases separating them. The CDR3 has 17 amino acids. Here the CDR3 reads CASSPSPPGGSREKLFF. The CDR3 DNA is TGTGCCAGCAGCCCCTCCCCCCCTGGGGGGTCAAGGGAAAAACTGTTTTTT.

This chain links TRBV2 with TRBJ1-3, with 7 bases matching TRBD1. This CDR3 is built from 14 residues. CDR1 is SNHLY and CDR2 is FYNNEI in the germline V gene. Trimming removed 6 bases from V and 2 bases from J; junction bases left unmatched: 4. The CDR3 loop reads CASRPTGAGNTIYF. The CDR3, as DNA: TGTGCCAGCAGGCCCACAGGGGCTGGAAACACCATATATTTT.

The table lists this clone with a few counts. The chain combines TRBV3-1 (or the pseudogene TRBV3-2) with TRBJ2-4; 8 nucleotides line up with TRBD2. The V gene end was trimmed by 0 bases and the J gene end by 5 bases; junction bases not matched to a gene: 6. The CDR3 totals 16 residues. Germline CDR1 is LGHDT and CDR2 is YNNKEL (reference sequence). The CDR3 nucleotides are TGTGCCAGCAGCCAAGATCGGGCGGGGGGTCAAAACATTCAGTACTTC. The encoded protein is CASSQDRAGGQNIQYF.

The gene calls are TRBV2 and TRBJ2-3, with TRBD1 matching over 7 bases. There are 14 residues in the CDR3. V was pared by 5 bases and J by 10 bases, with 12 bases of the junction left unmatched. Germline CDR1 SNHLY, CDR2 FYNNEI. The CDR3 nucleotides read TGTGCCAGCAGTTCTTCCGTGGCAGGGACAGCGCAGTATTTT. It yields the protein CASSSSVAGTAQYF. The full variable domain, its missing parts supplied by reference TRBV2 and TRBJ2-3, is EPEVTQTPSHQVTQMGQEVILRCVPISNHLYFYWYRQILGQKVEFLVSFYNNEISEKSEIFDDQFSVERPDGSNFTLKIRSTKLEDSAMYFCASSSSVAGTAQYFGPGTRLTVL.

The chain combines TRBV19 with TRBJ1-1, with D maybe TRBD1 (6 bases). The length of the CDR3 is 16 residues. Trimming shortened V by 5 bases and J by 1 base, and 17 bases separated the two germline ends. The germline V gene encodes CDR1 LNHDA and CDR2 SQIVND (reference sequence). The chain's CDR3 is CASSPSPGTRNTEAFF. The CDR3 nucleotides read TGTGCCAGTAGTCCTTCCCCCGGGACAAGGAACACTGAAGCTTTCTTT.

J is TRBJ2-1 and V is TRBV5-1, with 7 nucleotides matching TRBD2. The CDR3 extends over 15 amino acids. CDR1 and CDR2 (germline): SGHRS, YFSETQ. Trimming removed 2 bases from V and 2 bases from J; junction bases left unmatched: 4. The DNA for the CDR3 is TGCGCCAGCAGCTTTCAGGGAGGGACCTACAATGAGCAGTTCTTC. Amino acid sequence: CASSFQGGTYNEQFF.

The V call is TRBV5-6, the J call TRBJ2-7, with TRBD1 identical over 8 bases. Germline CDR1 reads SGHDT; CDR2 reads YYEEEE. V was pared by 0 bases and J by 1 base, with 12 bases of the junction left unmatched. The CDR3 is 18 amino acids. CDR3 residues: CASSLVFRTGPLSYEQYF. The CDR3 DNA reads TGTGCCAGCAGCTTGGTGTTCCGGACAGGGCCCCTTTCCTACGAGCAGTACTTC.

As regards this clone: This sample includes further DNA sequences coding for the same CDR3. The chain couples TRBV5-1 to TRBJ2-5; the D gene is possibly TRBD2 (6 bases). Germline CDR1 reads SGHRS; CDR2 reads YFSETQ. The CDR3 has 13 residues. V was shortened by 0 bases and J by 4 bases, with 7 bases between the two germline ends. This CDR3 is CASSLGGGETQYF. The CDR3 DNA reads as TGCGCCAGCAGCTTGGGGGGAGGAGAGACCCAGTACTTC. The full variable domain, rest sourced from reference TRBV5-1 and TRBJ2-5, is KAGVTQTPRYLIKTRGQQVTLSCSPISGHRSVSWYQQTPGQGLQFLFEYFSETQRNKGNFPGRFSGRQFSNSRSEMNVSTLELGDSALYLCASSLGGGETQYFGPGTRLLVL.

CDR3 sequence reads: CASSPPAADEQYF. Here the CDR3 DNA reads TGTGCCAGCTCACCACCGGCCGCAGACGAGCAGTACTTC. The chain has TRBV18 and TRBJ2-7; no firm D call. This CDR3 contains 13 residues. V lost 0 bases to trimming and J lost 5 bases, with 8 bases between them. In germline, CDR1 is KGHSH, CDR2 LQKENI.